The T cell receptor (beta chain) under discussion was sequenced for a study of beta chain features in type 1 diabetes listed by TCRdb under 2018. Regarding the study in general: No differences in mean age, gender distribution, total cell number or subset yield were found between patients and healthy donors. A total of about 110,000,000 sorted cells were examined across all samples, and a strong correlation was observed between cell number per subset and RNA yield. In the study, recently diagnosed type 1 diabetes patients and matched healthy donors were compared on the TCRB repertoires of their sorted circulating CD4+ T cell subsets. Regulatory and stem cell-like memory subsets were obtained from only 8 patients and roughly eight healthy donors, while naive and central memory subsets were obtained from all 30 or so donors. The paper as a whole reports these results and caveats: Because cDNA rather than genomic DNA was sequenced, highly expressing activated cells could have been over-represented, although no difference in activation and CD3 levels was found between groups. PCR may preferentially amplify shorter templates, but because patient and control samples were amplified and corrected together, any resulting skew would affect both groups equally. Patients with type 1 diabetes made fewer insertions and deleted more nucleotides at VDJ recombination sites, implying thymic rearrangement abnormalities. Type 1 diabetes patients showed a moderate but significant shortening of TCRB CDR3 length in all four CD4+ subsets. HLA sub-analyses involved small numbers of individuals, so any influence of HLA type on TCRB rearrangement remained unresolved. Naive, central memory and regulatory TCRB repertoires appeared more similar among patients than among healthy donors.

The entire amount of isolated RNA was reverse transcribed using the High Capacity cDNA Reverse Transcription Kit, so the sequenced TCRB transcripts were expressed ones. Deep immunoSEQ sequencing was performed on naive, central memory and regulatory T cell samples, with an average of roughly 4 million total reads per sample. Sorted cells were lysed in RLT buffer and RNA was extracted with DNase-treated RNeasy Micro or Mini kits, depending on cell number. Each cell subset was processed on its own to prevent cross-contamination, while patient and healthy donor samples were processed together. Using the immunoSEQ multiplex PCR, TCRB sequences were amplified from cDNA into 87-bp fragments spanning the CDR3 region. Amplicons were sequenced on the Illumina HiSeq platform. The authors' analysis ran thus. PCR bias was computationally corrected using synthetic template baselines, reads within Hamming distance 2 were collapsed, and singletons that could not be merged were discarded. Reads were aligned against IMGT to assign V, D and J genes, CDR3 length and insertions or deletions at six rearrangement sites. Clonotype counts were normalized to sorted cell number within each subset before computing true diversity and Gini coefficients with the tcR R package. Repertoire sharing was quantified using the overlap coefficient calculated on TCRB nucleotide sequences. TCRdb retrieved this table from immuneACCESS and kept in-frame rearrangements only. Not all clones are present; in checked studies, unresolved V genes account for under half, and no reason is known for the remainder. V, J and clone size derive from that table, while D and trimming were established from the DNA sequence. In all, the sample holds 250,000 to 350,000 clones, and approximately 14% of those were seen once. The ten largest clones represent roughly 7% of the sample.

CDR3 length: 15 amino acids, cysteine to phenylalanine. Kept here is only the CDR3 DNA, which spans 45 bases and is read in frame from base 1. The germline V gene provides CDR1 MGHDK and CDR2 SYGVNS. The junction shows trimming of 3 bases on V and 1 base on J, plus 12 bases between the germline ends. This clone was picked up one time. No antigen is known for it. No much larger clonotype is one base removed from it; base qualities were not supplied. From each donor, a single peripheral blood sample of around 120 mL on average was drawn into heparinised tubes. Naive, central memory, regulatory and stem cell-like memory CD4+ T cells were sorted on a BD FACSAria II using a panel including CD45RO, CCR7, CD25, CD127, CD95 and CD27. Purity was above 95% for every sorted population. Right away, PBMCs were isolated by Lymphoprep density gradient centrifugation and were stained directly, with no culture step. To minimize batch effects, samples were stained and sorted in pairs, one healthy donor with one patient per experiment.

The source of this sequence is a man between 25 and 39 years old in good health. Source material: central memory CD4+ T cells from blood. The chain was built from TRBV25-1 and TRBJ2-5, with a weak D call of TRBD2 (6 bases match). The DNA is TGTGCCAGCAGTGATAGAGGGACTCTCCAAGAGACCCAGTACTTC. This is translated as CASSDRGTLQETQYF.